One and the same sample provided the 21 T cell receptor beta chains below, sequenced in a study of Graves' ophthalmopathy and Graves' hyperthyroidism. TCR beta CDR3 amplification used RNA transcripts. The workflow started with a first-round RT-PCR run with HTBI primers and then moved on to a second-round multiplex PCR. In TCRdb, the multiplex PCR reads were re-called with MiXCR into one record per CDR3 protein. This table has hundreds of thousands of distinct CDR3 sequences, roughly 20% appearing once. Sample: peripheral blood. These receptors were taken from a woman aged 18-35 years with stable Graves' hyperthyroidism. Some clones in this sample may be carry-over from other donors' samples.

This sequence joins TRBV28 and TRBJ1-2, with 7 bases aligning to TRBD1. After removal of 5 bases from V and 8 bases from J, the junction contained 14 bases not matched to a gene. Germline CDR1 and CDR2: MDHEN and SYDVKM. CDR3 length equals 15 residues. The CDR3 here is CASSTLGQSTIGYTF. CDR3 DNA sequence: TGTGCCAGCAGTACATTGGGACAGAGTACTATAGGCTACACCTTC.

This clonotype was observed at least ten times. The chain combines TRBV7-6 with TRBJ1-1; D is unclear. Germline V gives CDR1 SGHVS, CDR2 FNYEAQ. V was cut by 5 bases and J by 4 bases, with 20 bases left in between. The CDR3 runs to 16 residues. CDR3 nucleotide sequence: TGTGCCAGCAGCCAATTTGGCGGCCTCATGAGCACTGAAGCTTTCTTT. This codes for CASSQFGGLMSTEAFF.

This clonotype was counted many times. The CDR3 protein is CASSLATGTQYF. DNA for the CDR3: TGTGCCAGCAGTCTAGCGACCGGGACCCAGTACTTC. J is TRBJ2-5 and V is TRBV28, with D tentatively TRBD2 (6 bases). V dropped 5 bases and J dropped 7 bases, with 11 bases sitting between them. The CDR3 length is 12 residues. CDR1 and CDR2 from the germline V gene are MDHEN and SYDVKM.

This clonotype appeared many times. V is TRBV10-3 and J is TRBJ1-1; 9 bases map to TRBD1. CDR3 length: 14 residues. V lost 6 bases and J lost 1; bases outside the gene matches: 3. From germline, CDR1 is ENHRY and CDR2 SYGVKD. The CDR3 DNA sequence: TGTGCCATCAGCCTGGGACAGGGGAACACTGAAGCTTTCTTT. Its protein is CAISLGQGNTEAFF.

The count of this clonotype is one. Mismatch with germline at one junction end may stem from a read error. The rearrangement links TRBV18 to TRBJ2-1; tentative D call: TRBD2 (6 bases). The germline gives CDR1 KGHSH, CDR2 LQKENI. The CDR3 has 15 amino acids. This chain's CDR3 is CASSPIGGDNNEQSF. Written as DNA, the CDR3 is TGTGCCAGCTCACCAATCGGGGGTGATAACAATGAGCAGTCCTTC.

The chain recombines TRBV11-1 with TRBJ1-6, with 9 bases aligning to TRBD1. This CDR3 has 16 residues. CDR1 is SGHAT and CDR2 is FQDESV in the germline V gene (reference sequence). V lost 5 bases to trimming and J lost 7 bases; unmatched junction nucleotides: 9. CDR3 region: CASSLTTGGRNSPLHF. CDR3 in DNA: TGTGCCAGCAGCCTAACCACAGGGGGCCGGAATTCACCCCTCCACTTT.

This clonotype has ten or more counts. The V call is TRBV11-2, the J call TRBJ2-7, with TRBD2 as a possible D gene (6 bases). Germline loops: CDR1 SGHAT, CDR2 FQNNGV. This CDR3 region has 18 residues. V lost 5 bases and J lost 3, with 26 bases in between. The CDR3 nucleotides are TGTGCCAGCAGCGTAAATCTAGCGCGGAATGCCGTGGGCTACGAGCAGTACTTC. Amino acid sequence: CASSVNLARNAVGYEQYF. Full variable domain (remainder filled in from reference TRBV11-2 and TRBJ2-7): EAGVAQSPRYKIIEKRQSVAFWCNPISGHATLYWYQQILGQGPKLLIQFQNNGVVDDSQLPKDRFSAERLKGVDSTLKIQPAKLEDSAVYLCASSVNLARNAVGYEQYFGPGTRLTVT.

This clonotype was counted at least ten times. The rearrangement uses TRBV20-1 and TRBJ2-7, with D maybe TRBD1 (5 bases). CDR1 is DFQATT and CDR2 is SNEGSKA in the germline V gene (reference sequence). Between the trimmed V and J ends, which lost 2 bases and 2 bases, there was a span of 10 bases. This CDR3 has 13 amino acids. CDR3 in amino acids: CSARSQGTYEQYF. The CDR3 DNA is TGCAGTGCTAGAAGCCAGGGCACCTACGAGCAGTACTTC.

The table lists this clonotype with many counts. V is TRBV15 and J is TRBJ1-5; D may be TRBD1 (6 bases). Germline CDR1 reads LNHNV; CDR2 reads YYDKDF (reference sequence). The CDR3 has 17 residues. V lost 5 bases and J lost 3, with 20 bases in between. The CDR3 DNA follows: TGTGCCACCAGCCCCGCGGTGGTGGACAGTAACAATCAGCCCCAGCATTTT. Translation gives CATSPAVVDSNNQPQHF.

There are many counts of this clonotype. The gene calls are TRBV28 and TRBJ2-2; TRBD1 matches at 8 bases. The CDR3 covers 13 residues. V trimming: 7 bases; J trimming: 9 bases; junction bases outside the gene matches: 7. Germline-derived CDR1 and CDR2 are MDHEN and SYDVKM. The DNA of the CDR3 is TGTGCCAGCATCCCACAGGGGGACCGGGAGCTGTTTTTT. It yields the protein CASIPQGDRELFF.

This clonotype was observed many times. The chain carries TRBV15 and TRBJ1-1; 7 bases map to TRBD1. The CDR3 is made up of 17 amino acids. The ends lost 1 base at V and 4 bases at J; junction bases unmatched: 12. Germline CDR1 and CDR2: LNHNV and YYDKDF (reference sequence). CDR3 loop: CATSRAGRAGGSTEAFF. CDR3 nucleotides: TGTGCCACCAGCAGAGCTGGGAGGGCAGGGGGAAGCACTGAAGCTTTCTTT.

This clonotype showed up many times. The chain couples TRBV6-5 to TRBJ1-1, with 9 positions matching TRBD1. Per the germline V gene, CDR1 is MNHEY and CDR2 is SVGAGI. Losses at the gene ends were 3 bases for V and 3 bases for J; bases not matched to a gene: 11. CDR3 length: 17 residues. In DNA form, the CDR3 reads TGTGCCAGCAGTTATGCTCGGGACAGGGTGGTGGACACTGAAGCTTTCTTT. Protein sequence: CASSYARDRVVDTEAFF.

The J gene is TRBJ1-5, the V gene TRBV12-3 or TRBV12-4; no clear D gene. The CDR3 extends over 12 amino acids. V lost 6 bases and J 7 bases, leaving 10 bases between the germline ends. CDR3 sequence reads: CASSPNGQPQHF. CDR3 sequence (DNA): TGTGCCAGCAGCCCCAATGGACAGCCCCAGCATTTT.

This clonotype was seen at least ten times. The chain uses TRBV5-5 and TRBJ1-3; 7 nucleotides align to TRBD1. The ends lost 4 bases at V and 0 bases at J; junction bases unmatched: 10. Looked up from germline, CDR1 is SGHKS and CDR2 is YYEKEE (reference sequence). The CDR3 is 17 amino acids. As DNA, the CDR3 is TGTGCCAGCAGCGCGGGACAGTCTGAAATCTCTGGAAACACCATATATTTT. It codes for CASSAGQSEISGNTIYF.

The sample holds many counts of this clonotype. The V gene is TRBV12-3 or TRBV12-4, the J gene TRBJ1-1; 8 bases line up with TRBD1. V gave up 1 base and J gave up 0 bases; unmatched junction bases: 10. The CDR3 runs to 18 residues. DNA for the CDR3: TGTGCCAGCAGTTTAGGCCCCGGGACAGGCACCATGAACACTGAAGCTTTCTTT. Protein sequence: CASSLGPGTGTMNTEAFF.

This clonotype appeared many times. The chain links TRBV4-2 to TRBJ2-5; the D gene could be TRBD1 or TRBD2 (6 bases each). The CDR3 is 20 amino acids. The V end lost 0 bases, the J end lost 0 bases, and 23 bases lay between the germline ends. Germline CDR1 reads LGHNA; CDR2 reads YNFKEQ. The CDR3: CASSQDILLHPGAHQETQYF. The CDR3 DNA follows: TGTGCCAGCAGCCAAGATATCCTCCTCCACCCGGGGGCTCACCAAGAGACCCAGTACTTC.

This clonotype was counted a few times. The chain recombines TRBV12-3 or TRBV12-4 with TRBJ2-2; D ambiguous. V was pared by 5 bases and J by 6 bases, with 10 bases between. CDR3 length: 13 residues. The CDR3 nucleotides are TGTGCCAGCAGTCTCAATGGCGCCGGGGAGCTGTTTTTT. It translates to CASSLNGAGELFF.

The chain is built from TRBV18 and TRBJ1-1, with D unresolved. The CDR3 runs 15 residues. Between the trimmed V and J ends, which lost 3 bases and 1 base, there was a span of 12 bases. The germline CDR1 and CDR2 sequences are KGHSH and LQKENI. This CDR3 is CASSPGMSGNTEAFF. The CDR3 nucleotides read TGTGCCAGCTCACCCGGGATGTCGGGGAACACTGAAGCTTTCTTT. The full variable domain, with the rest looked up from reference TRBV18 and TRBJ1-1, is NAGVMQNPRHLVRRRGQEARLRCSPMKGHSHVYWYRQLPEEGLKFMVYLQKENIIDESGMPKERFSAEFPKEGPSILRIQQVVRGDSAAYFCASSPGMSGNTEAFFGQGTRLTVV.

The table lists this clonotype with many counts. A much larger clonotype is one base distant, so this may be a read error. This rearrangement joins TRBV20-1 to TRBJ2-7, with a weak D call TRBD1 (5 bases). CDR3 length: 13 amino acids. CDR1 and CDR2 from the germline V gene are DFQATT and SNEGSKA (reference sequence). The CDR3, as DNA: TGCAGTGCTAGAGATGGGGCCAGACGCGAGCAGCACTTC. Its protein product is CSARDGARREQHF.

Concerning this clonotype itself: The conserved phenylalanine or tryptophan normally closing the CDR3 is absent here, so this likely arose from a read error. No DNA is shown, since the ends of the CDR3 on it are uncertain; the CDR3 is the one TCRdb lists. CDR3 loop: CASSRLELRTSGRRETKYL. V and J are TRBV28 and TRBJ2-5; the table gives TRBD2 as D, unverified against the DNA. A total of 19 residues make up the CDR3, ends included. CDR1 is MDHEN, CDR2 SYDVKM, per germline.

This clonotype was recorded at least ten times. The chain employs TRBV19 and TRBJ2-5; TRBD1 might be the D (6 bases). CDR3 length: 15 amino acids. Germline CDR1 is LNHDA and CDR2 is SQIVND (reference sequence). Trimming removed 4 bases at V and 2 bases at J, with 14 bases between. The CDR3 coding sequence is TGTGCCAGTAGTAGGAGACAGGCCCAACAAGAGACCCAGTACTTC. Its protein is CASSRRQAQQETQYF.